The 30 T cell receptor beta chains in this list originate from one sample, sequenced in a study of T cell changes during pregnancy in multiple sclerosis. TCRdb's copy holds only in-frame clones and misses some; the assay was immunoSEQ multiplex PCR. The table lists roughly 50,000 clones, around 92% of them singletons, with approximately 1.1% in the top ten. The material sequenced was peripheral blood, taken after pregnancy. Source of these receptors: a female donor in good health, enrolled as a control in a pregnancy study.

The V gene is TRBV5-4, the J gene TRBJ2-7; D unclear. Germline V gene sequence: CDR1 SGHNT, CDR2 YYREEE (reference sequence). This CDR3 comprises 13 residues. V lost 6 bases and J 7 bases, leaving 17 bases between the germline ends. CDR3 loop: CASTHAGQWEQYF. The DNA of the CDR3 is TGTGCCAGCACCCACGCAGGCCAGTGGGAGCAGTACTTC.

The chain combines TRBV5-6 with TRBJ1-2, with D maybe TRBD1 (6 bases). Between the trimmed V and J ends, which lost 2 bases and 4 bases, there was a span of 12 bases. The CDR3 consists of 14 residues. Germline values: CDR1 SGHDT, CDR2 YYEEEE. The CDR3 nucleotides read TGTGCCAGCAGCTTAGGCGGACAGACCTATGGCTACACCTTC. Protein sequence: CASSLGGQTYGYTF.

In this sample, this clone turned up once. J is TRBJ2-1 and V is TRBV15; 9 bases fit TRBD1. The germline V gene encodes CDR1 LNHNV and CDR2 YYDKDF (reference sequence). This CDR3 is 18 amino acids long. Losses at the gene ends were 0 bases for V and 4 bases for J; bases not matched to a gene: 10. CDR3 DNA: TGTGCCACCAGCAGAGATAAGGGACAGGGAGCCTATTACAATGAGCAGTTCTTC. Translated, it gives CATSRDKGQGAYYNEQFF.

The V and J genes are TRBV18 and TRBJ1-2, with 12 bases identical to TRBD1. Germline CDR1 is KGHSH and CDR2 is LQKENI. The V gene end was trimmed by 0 bases and the J gene end by 6 bases; junction bases not matched to a gene: 2. The CDR3 extends over 15 amino acids. CDR3 sequence: CASSPPGQGADGYTF. The CDR3 coding sequence is TGTGCCAGCTCACCACCGGGACAGGGGGCTGATGGCTACACCTTC.

DNA for the CDR3: TGTGCCAGCAGCAAAGACAGGGGGCTTAATTCACCCCTCCACTTT. This sequence encodes CASSKDRGLNSPLHF. The chain couples TRBV6-4 to TRBJ1-6, with 10 bases fitting TRBD1. Germline V gene sequence: CDR1 MRHNA, CDR2 SNTAGT. The CDR3 is made up of 15 amino acids. V shed 6 bases, J shed 6 bases, and the junction held 5 bases outside the gene matches.

The chain couples TRBV7-2 to TRBJ1-3; no clear D gene. The CDR3 is 15 residues long. Germline-derived CDR1 and CDR2 are SGHTA and FQGNSA. Trimming left V 1 base short and J 0 bases short, with 7 bases between. The CDR3 sequence is CASSLVGSSGNTIYF. CDR3 DNA sequence: TGTGCCAGCAGCTTAGTGGGCAGCTCTGGAAACACCATATATTTT.

The CDR3 DNA follows: TGTGCCAGCAGCTCGGTACAGGGATATAATTCACCCCTCCACTTT. It is translated as CASSSVQGYNSPLHF. The chain recombines TRBV5-4 with TRBJ1-6; a possible D gene is TRBD1 (6 bases). CDR3 length: 15 residues. Germline V gene data show CDR1 as SGHNT and CDR2 as YYREEE (reference sequence). V was trimmed by 3 bases and J by 4 bases, leaving 11 bases between them.

The chain carries TRBV28 and TRBJ1-4, with D uncertain. V lost 6 bases, J lost 7 bases, and 9 bases lay in between. The CDR3 contains 12 residues. Germline assignment: CDR1 MDHEN and CDR2 SYDVKM. Here the CDR3 DNA reads TGTGCCAGCAGACCGGGTGTTGAAAAACTGTTTTTT. This gives the protein CASRPGVEKLFF. Supplemented by reference TRBV28 and TRBJ1-4, the full variable domain reads DVKVTQSSRYLVKRTGEKVFLECVQDMDHENMFWYRQDPGLGLRLIYFSYDVKMKEKGDIPEGYSVSREKKERFSLILESASTNQTSMYLCASRPGVEKLFFGSGTQLSVL.

The V gene is TRBV27, the J gene TRBJ2-5, with 15 bases aligning to TRBD2. The trim removed 7 bases at V and 7 bases at J, leaving 4 bases unmatched. Germline V CDR1 and CDR2: MNHEY, SMNVEV (reference sequence). This CDR3 has 14 residues. CDR3 nucleotides: TGTGCCAGCAACTCGGGACTAGCGGGAGGGACCCAGTACTTC. It yields the protein CASNSGLAGGTQYF.

The chain combines TRBV10-3 with TRBJ2-3, with 8 bases matching TRBD1. The CDR3 covers 13 residues. In germline, CDR1 is ENHRY, CDR2 SYGVKD. After removal of 10 bases from V and 4 bases from J, the junction contained 7 bases not matched to a gene. CDR3 sequence reads: CATSTGEADTQYF. In nucleotides, the CDR3 is TGTGCCACCTCGACAGGGGAGGCAGATACGCAGTATTTT.

This chain joins TRBV4-1 and TRBJ1-3; possibly TRBD1 for D (6 bases). In germline, CDR1 is MGHRA, CDR2 YSYEKL. V was trimmed by 4 bases and J by 3 bases, leaving 19 bases between them. CDR3 length: 17 residues. The CDR3 DNA sequence: TGCGCCAGCAGCCTGGGACATATCCGTCGGGTTGGAAACACCATATATTTT. Encoded protein: CASSLGHIRRVGNTIYF.

This chain's CDR3 is CASSLDRGSGNTIYF. In nucleotides, the CDR3 is TGCGCCAGCAGCTTGGATCGGGGCTCTGGAAACACCATATATTTT. The J gene is TRBJ1-3, the V gene TRBV5-1; no clear D. In germline, CDR1 is SGHRS, CDR2 YFSETQ. The CDR3 length is 15 residues. V lost 0 bases, J lost 0 bases, and 7 bases lay in between.

J is TRBJ1-1 and V is TRBV10-3, with a possible D match to TRBD1 (6 bases). Germline CDR1 and CDR2: ENHRY and SYGVKD. The CDR3 is 17 residues long. Trimming stripped 0 bases from V and 1 base from J, with 15 bases between. This CDR3 reads CAISESRRGGRNTEAFF. CDR3 nucleotide sequence: TGTGCCATCAGTGAGTCCCGCCGTGGGGGCCGGAACACTGAAGCTTTCTTT.

This chain's CDR3 is CASSDGQGSTEAFF. The CDR3 DNA is TGCGCCAGCAGCGACGGACAGGGGAGCACTGAAGCTTTCTTT. The chain recombines TRBV5-1 with TRBJ1-1, with TRBD1 matching over 9 bases. Germline V gene data show CDR1 as SGHRS and CDR2 as YFSETQ. The CDR3 consists of 14 residues. V lost 4 bases and J lost 4; bases outside the gene matches: 5.

The J gene is TRBJ1-4, the V gene TRBV12-5, with D possibly being TRBD1 (6 bases). The germline V gene encodes CDR1 LGHNT and CDR2 FRNRAP. Between the trimmed V and J ends, which lost 1 base and 8 bases, there was a span of 14 bases. The CDR3 is 15 amino acids. The CDR3 sequence is CASGLAPNQGEKLFF. In DNA form, the CDR3 reads TGTGCTAGTGGTTTGGCGCCTAACCAGGGGGAAAAACTGTTTTTT.

Only one count was recorded for this clone. The chain is built from TRBV19 and TRBJ2-2; the D gene is possibly TRBD2 (7 bases). Deletions cut 2 bases from V and 4 bases from J, with 14 bases between. The length of the CDR3 is 16 residues. Per the germline V gene, CDR1 is LNHDA and CDR2 is SQIVND (reference sequence). The CDR3 sequence is CASSISRGAGTGELFF. Written as DNA, the CDR3 is TGTGCCAGTAGTATAAGCCGGGGGGCTGGCACCGGGGAGCTGTTTTTT.

This clone has just one count. The CDR3 DNA reads TGTGCCAGTAGTACCCGACAGGGGTCGGCCCTGAACACTGAAGCTTTCTTT. This translates into CASSTRQGSALNTEAFF. The gene calls are TRBV19 and TRBJ1-1, with TRBD1 identical over 8 bases. The germline gives CDR1 LNHDA, CDR2 SQIVND (reference sequence). V lost 4 bases, J lost 0 bases, and 10 bases stayed unmatched. The CDR3 contains 17 residues.

The V call is TRBV6-5, the J call TRBJ1-3, with D hard to call. CDR1 is MNHEY and CDR2 is SVGAGI in the germline V gene. Trimming cost V 5 bases and J 4 bases, with 15 bases left between them. The CDR3 has 15 residues. CDR3 region: CASSGGPRAGNTIYF. The DNA for the CDR3 is TGTGCCAGCAGTGGCGGGCCAAGAGCAGGAAACACCATATATTTT.

The chain has TRBV7-2 and TRBJ1-5; 7 positions match TRBD1. From germline, CDR1 is SGHTA and CDR2 FQGNSA. The CDR3 runs to 15 residues. V trimming: 1 base; J trimming: 7 bases; junction bases outside the gene matches: 7. CDR3 DNA sequence: TGTGCCAGCAGCTTAGAGGGGGCCTCATGGCAGCCCCAGCATTTT. Protein: CASSLEGASWQPQHF. Supplemented by reference TRBV7-2 and TRBJ1-5, the full variable domain reads GAGVSQSPSNKVTEKGKDVELRCDPISGHTALYWYRQSLGQGLEFLIYFQGNSAPDKSGLPSDRFSAERTGGSVSTLTIQRTQQEDSAVYLCASSLEGASWQPQHFGDGTRLSIL.

The V gene is TRBV28, the J gene TRBJ1-1; TRBD1 might be the D (6 bases). This CDR3 has 16 residues. V was shortened by 6 bases and J by 0 bases, with 17 bases between the two germline ends. Germline lookup yields CDR1 MDHEN and CDR2 SYDVKM. CDR3 sequence: CASSRGRGAMNTEAFF. CDR3 nucleotide sequence: TGTGCCAGCAGCCGGGGCCGGGGGGCGATGAACACTGAAGCTTTCTTT. Using reference TRBV28 and TRBJ1-1 for the parts outside the CDR3, the full variable domain is DVKVTQSSRYLVKRTGEKVFLECVQDMDHENMFWYRQDPGLGLRLIYFSYDVKMKEKGDIPEGYSVSREKKERFSLILESASTNQTSMYLCASSRGRGAMNTEAFFGQGTRLTVV.

The chain combines TRBV7-9 with TRBJ1-5; possibly TRBD1 for D (6 bases). This CDR3 has 15 amino acids. Trimming stripped 5 bases from V and 2 bases from J, with 13 bases between. The V gene's germline CDR1 is SEHNR and CDR2 FQNEAQ (reference sequence). In DNA form, the CDR3 reads TGTGCCAGCAGCCCTCCCGGGGGGCGCAATCAGCCCCAGCATTTT. It yields the protein CASSPPGGRNQPQHF.

J is TRBJ2-1 and V is TRBV5-1, with TRBD2 matching over 7 bases. After removal of 0 bases from V and 7 bases from J, the junction contained 16 bases not matched to a gene. The CDR3 is 18 residues long. Germline V gene sequence: CDR1 SGHRS, CDR2 YFSETQ. CDR3 sequence (DNA): TGCGCCAGCAGCTTGGCACTCGGACTAGTGAGTGGGAGAAATGAGCAGTTCTTC. This codes for CASSLALGLVSGRNEQFF.

This clone was seen just once. The chain is built from TRBV18 and TRBJ2-1; 13 bases fit TRBD2. The length of the CDR3 is 16 residues. J gave up 6 bases and V 3 bases, and 5 bases lay outside the gene matches. Germline CDR1 reads KGHSH; CDR2 reads LQKENI. This CDR3 reads CASSPPGTSGTNEQFF. The CDR3 nucleotides are TGTGCCAGCTCACCTCCCGGGACTAGCGGGACCAATGAGCAGTTCTTC.

V usage is TRBV12-5 and J usage is TRBJ2-2, with TRBD1 matching over 9 bases. Germline V lookup: CDR1 LGHNT, CDR2 FRNRAP. The CDR3 runs to 15 residues. With 0 bases clipped from V and 6 bases from J, the junction kept 2 bases outside the gene matches. CDR3 loop: CASGLVRQGAGELFF. The DNA for the CDR3 is TGTGCTAGTGGTTTGGTACGACAGGGGGCCGGGGAGCTGTTTTTT. The full variable domain, its missing parts supplied by reference TRBV12-5 and TRBJ2-2, is DARVTQTPRHKVTEMGQEVTMRCQPILGHNTVFWYRQTMMQGLELLAYFRNRAPLDDSGMPKDRFSAEMPDATLATLKIQPSEPRDSAVYFCASGLVRQGAGELFFGEGSRLTVL.

This sequence joins TRBV9 and TRBJ2-1; possible D gene TRBD1, 6 bases. Deletions cut 3 bases from V and 1 base from J, with 11 bases between. Germline-derived CDR1 and CDR2 are SGDLS and YYNGEE. The CDR3 totals 15 residues. The CDR3 nucleotides are TGTGCCAGCAGCGCCGCAGGGGTGTCCTACAATGAGCAGTTCTTC. It codes for CASSAAGVSYNEQFF.

V usage is TRBV7-9 and J usage is TRBJ2-5; tentative D call: TRBD2 (7 bases). This CDR3 spans 14 amino acids. Trimming pared 5 bases from V and 5 bases from J, leaving 15 bases between. Per the germline V gene, CDR1 is SEHNR and CDR2 is FQNEAQ (reference sequence). CDR3 in DNA: TGTGCCAGCAGCGATCTGCGGGGGCGGGAGACCCAGTACTTC. It is translated as CASSDLRGRETQYF.

The rearrangement uses TRBV5-1 and TRBJ2-5; D gene uncertain. The CDR3 runs to 15 residues. The germline V and J ends were trimmed by 1 base and 2 bases, with 12 bases remaining between them. The germline CDR1 and CDR2 sequences are SGHRS and YFSETQ. Written as DNA, the CDR3 is TGCGCCAGCAGCTTGTTTTCCGGTGATCAAGAGACCCAGTACTTC. Protein sequence: CASSLFSGDQETQYF.

A single count supports this clone. This chain links TRBV19 with TRBJ2-2; 7 positions match TRBD1. Trimming cost V 5 bases and J 5 bases; bases outside gene matches: 11. The CDR3 loop spans 16 amino acids. Per germline, CDR1 LNHDA and CDR2 SQIVND (reference sequence). In nucleotides, the CDR3 is TGTGCCAGTAGTCCCAGATCAGGGGGTTTGACCGGGGAGCTGTTTTTT. Its protein product is CASSPRSGGLTGELFF.

This chain joins TRBV11-2 and TRBJ1-1; D is possibly TRBD1 (6 bases). The CDR3 runs 16 residues. The V and J ends lost 6 bases and 0 bases respectively, with 17 bases between them. Germline V lookup: CDR1 SGHAT, CDR2 FQNNGV. The CDR3 DNA reads TGTGCCAGCAGGCATGCTCCCGGGACACTGAACACTGAAGCTTTCTTT. It encodes CASRHAPGTLNTEAFF.

This chain links TRBV27 with TRBJ2-1; perhaps TRBD1 as D (5 bases). The CDR3 runs to 16 residues. Deletions cut 6 bases from V and 0 bases from J, with 15 bases between. Germline CDR1 MNHEY, CDR2 SMNVEV (reference sequence). The CDR3 spells CASRSTRQSSYNEQFF. The CDR3 nucleotides are TGTGCCAGCAGGAGCACTCGACAGAGCTCCTACAATGAGCAGTTCTTC.